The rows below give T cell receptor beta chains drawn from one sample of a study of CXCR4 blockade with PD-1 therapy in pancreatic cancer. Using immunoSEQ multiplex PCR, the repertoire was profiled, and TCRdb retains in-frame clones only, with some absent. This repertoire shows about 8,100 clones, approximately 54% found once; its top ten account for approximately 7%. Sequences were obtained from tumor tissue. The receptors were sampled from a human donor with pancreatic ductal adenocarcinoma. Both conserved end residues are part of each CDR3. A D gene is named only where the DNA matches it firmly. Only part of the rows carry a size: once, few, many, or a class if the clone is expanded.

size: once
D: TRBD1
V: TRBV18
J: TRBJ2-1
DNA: TGTGCCAGCTCACCCCGGGACAGGGTTAGGTACAATGAGCAGTTCTTC
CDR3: CASSPRDRVRYNEQFF

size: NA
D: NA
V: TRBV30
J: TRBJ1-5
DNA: TGTGCCTTCCAGAGGCCGTTTAGCAATCAGCCCCAGCATTTT
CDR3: CAFQRPFSNQPQHF

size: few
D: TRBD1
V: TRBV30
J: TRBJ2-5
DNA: TGTGCCTGGAGTGTTAGGGGACAGGGTATCTGGAAGACCCAGTACTTC
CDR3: CAWSVRGQGIWKTQYF

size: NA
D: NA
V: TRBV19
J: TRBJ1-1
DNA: TGTGCCAGTAGTATAGGGCCCAGCTGGAACACTGAAGCTTTCTTT
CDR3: CASSIGPSWNTEAFF

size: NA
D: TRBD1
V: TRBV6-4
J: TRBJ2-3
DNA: TGTGCCAGCAGTATACAGGGGTCCCGGACAGATACGCAGTATTTT
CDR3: CASSIQGSRTDTQYF

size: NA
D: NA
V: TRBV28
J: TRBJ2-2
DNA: TGTGCCAGCAGTTTCGTCGAGACCGGGGAGCTGTTTTTT
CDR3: CASSFVETGELFF

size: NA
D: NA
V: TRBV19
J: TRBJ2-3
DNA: TGTGCCAGTAGTATAACGGAGAACACAGATACGCAGTATTTT
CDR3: CASSITENTDTQYF

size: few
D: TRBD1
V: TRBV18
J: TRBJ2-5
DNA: TGTGCCAGCTCACCACCTCCAGGGGGTGAGACCCAGTACTTC
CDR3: CASSPPPGGETQYF

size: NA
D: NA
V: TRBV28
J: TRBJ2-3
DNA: TGTGCCAGCAGTCCCCTGTTAGGGGGGTCCACAGATACGCAGTATTTT
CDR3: CASSPLLGGSTDTQYF

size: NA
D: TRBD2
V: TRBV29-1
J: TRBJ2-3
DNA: TGCAGCGTTGGCCCTAGCGGGCTAAGCACAGATACGCAGTATTTT
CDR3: CSVGPSGLSTDTQYF

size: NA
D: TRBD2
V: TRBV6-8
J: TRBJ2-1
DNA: TGTGCCAGCGGGGGACTAGCCGCCAATGAGCAGTTCTTC
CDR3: CASGGLAANEQFF

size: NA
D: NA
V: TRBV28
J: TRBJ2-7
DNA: TGTGCCAGCATGGGGGGCGTGGTAAACGAGCAGTACTTC
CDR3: CASMGGVVNEQYF

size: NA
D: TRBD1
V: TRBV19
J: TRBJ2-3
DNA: TGTGCCAGTAGTATGGGCAGGGGGCGTGAAGATACGCAGTATTTT
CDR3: CASSMGRGREDTQYF

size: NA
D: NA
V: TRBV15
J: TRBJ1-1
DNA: TGTGCCACCAGCAGAGGACTAGCAGCCATGAACACTGAAGCTTTCTTT
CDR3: CATSRGLAAMNTEAFF

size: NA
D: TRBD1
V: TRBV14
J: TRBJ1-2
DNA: TGTGCCAGCGGCCAGGGGACAGGACGACTTAACTATGGCTACACCTTC
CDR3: CASGQGTGRLNYGYTF

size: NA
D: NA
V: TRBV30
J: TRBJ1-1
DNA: TGTGCCTGGAGGGGGCTGGGTGAAGCTTTCTTT
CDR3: CAWRGLGEAFF

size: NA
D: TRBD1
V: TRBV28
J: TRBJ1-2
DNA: TGTGCCAGCAGTTTATCCCTCGGACAGGGGCGAGGCTACACCTTC
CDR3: CASSLSLGQGRGYTF

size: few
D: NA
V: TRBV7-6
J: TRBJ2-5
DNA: TGTGCCAGCAGCTTTCAGGGGCTCCAAGAGACCCAGTACTTC
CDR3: CASSFQGLQETQYF

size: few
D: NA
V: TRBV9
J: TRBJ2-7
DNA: TGTGCCAGCAATGTGTGGGGTGACGAGCAGTACTTC
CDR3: CASNVWGDEQYF

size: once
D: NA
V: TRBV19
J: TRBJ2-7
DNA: TGTGCCAGTAGTAAGGCGGATTCCTACGAGCAGTACTTC
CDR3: CASSKADSYEQYF

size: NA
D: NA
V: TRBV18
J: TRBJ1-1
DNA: TGTGCCAGCTCGCTGCCAAAAGGGGCTGAAGCTTTCTTT
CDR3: CASSLPKGAEAFF

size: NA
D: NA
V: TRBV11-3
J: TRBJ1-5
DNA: TGTGCCAGCAGCCTAATTGTGGGGGCAGGTCAGCCCCAGCATTTT
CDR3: CASSLIVGAGQPQHF

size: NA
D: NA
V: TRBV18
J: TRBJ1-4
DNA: TGTGCCAGCTCACCACCTTCGTTGAGGAATGAAAAACTGTTTTTT
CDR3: CASSPPSLRNEKLFF

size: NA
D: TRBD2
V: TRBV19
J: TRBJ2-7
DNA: TGTGCCAGTAGTATAGCAGCGGGAGGTACCTACGAGCAGTACTTC
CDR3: CASSIAAGGTYEQYF

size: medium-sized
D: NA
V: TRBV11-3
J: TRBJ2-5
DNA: TGTGCCAGCAGCTTGGGTTATGTAGAACCAGAGACCCAGTACTTC
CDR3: CASSLGYVEPETQYF

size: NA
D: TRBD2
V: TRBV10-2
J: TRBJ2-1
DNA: TGCGCCAGCAGCTTAAGACTAGCGGGAGATTACAATGAGCAGTTCTTC
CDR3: CASSLRLAGDYNEQFF

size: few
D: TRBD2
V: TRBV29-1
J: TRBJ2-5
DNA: TGCAGCGTGGGCCCCCAGGGACTAGCGGGGGAAGAGACCCAGTACTTC
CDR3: CSVGPQGLAGEETQYF

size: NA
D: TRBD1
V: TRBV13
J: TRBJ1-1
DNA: TGTGCCAGCAGCTTAGGCCCTACAGGGGAGTGGGAAGCTTTCTTT
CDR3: CASSLGPTGEWEAFF

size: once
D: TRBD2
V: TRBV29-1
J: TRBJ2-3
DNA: TGCAGCGGACGGACTAGCGGCACAGATACGCAGTATTTT
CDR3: CSGRTSGTDTQYF

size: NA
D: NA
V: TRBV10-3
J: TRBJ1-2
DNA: TGTGCCATCAGTGAGTCGGACAGTTACTATGGCTACACCTTC
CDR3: CAISESDSYYGYTF

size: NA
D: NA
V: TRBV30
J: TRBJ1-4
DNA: TGTGCCGTGGCTGCAACTAATGAAAAACTGTTTTTT
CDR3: CAVAATNEKLFF

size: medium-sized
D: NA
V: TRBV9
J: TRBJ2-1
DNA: TGTGCCAGCAGCGGCCCAGGAGTCTACAATGAGCAGTTCTTC
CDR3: CASSGPGVYNEQFF

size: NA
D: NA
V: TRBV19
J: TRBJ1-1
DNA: TGTGCCAGTAGTATAGTGGTGAACACTGAAGCTTTCTTT
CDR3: CASSIVVNTEAFF

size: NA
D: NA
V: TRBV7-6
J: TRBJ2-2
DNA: TGTGCCAGCAGTTGGCAGGGGTTCCTAATGGGTGACACCGGGGAGCTGTTTTTT
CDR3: CASSWQGFLMGDTGELFF

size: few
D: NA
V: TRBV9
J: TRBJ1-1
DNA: TGTGCCAGCAGCGTAGAAGCACAGGGAATTAACACTGAAGCTTTCTTT
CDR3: CASSVEAQGINTEAFF

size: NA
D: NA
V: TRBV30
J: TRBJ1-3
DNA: TGTGCCTGGAAAAGACCGGGAAACACCATATATTTT
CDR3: CAWKRPGNTIYF

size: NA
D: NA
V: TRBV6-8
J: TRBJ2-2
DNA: TGTGCCAGCAGTTATTCGTGGCAGGGCAACACCGGGGAGCTGTTTTTT
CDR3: CASSYSWQGNTGELFF

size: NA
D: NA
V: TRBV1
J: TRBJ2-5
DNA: TGCGCCAGCAGCCAAGGACTAGCGGGGGCAGGGGAGACCCAGTACTTC
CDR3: CASSQGLAGAGETQYF

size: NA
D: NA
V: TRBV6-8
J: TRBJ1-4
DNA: TGTGCCAGCACCCTCTCCGGAGGCTTCGTTGAAAAACTGTTTTTT
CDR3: CASTLSGGFVEKLFF

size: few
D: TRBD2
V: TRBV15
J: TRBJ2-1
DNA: TGTGCCACCAGCAGAGATTGGGCTAGCGGGACGCCTGAGCAGTTCTTC
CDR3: CATSRDWASGTPEQFF

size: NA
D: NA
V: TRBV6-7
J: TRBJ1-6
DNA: TGTGCCAGCAGTTCGAGACAGCTTTCACCCCTCCACTTT
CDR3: CASSSRQLSPLHF

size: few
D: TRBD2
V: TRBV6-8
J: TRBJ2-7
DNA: TGTGCCAGCAGAAATACGGGGACTAGCGGCGAGCAGTACTTC
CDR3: CASRNTGTSGEQYF

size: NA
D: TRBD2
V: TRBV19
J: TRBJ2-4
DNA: TGTGCCAGTAGTATCCAGCGGGGGGGTAAAAACATTCAGTACTTC
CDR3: CASSIQRGGKNIQYF

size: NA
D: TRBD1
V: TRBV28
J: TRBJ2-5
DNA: TGTGCCAGCAGACGTGGGACAGAGCAAGAGACCCAGTACTTC
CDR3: CASRRGTEQETQYF

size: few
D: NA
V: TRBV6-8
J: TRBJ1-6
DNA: TGTGCCAGCAGCCTTCTCGGGGGGTCGGAGTCACCCCTCCACTTT
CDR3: CASSLLGGSESPLHF

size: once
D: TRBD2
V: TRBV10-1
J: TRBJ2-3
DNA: TGCGCCAGCAGTGTGGCTAGCGGGAGGAGTTTGCAGTATTTT
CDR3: CASSVASGRSLQYF

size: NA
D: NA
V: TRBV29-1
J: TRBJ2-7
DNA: TGCAGCGTTGAACTCCACCTAAACGAGCAGTACTTC
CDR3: CSVELHLNEQYF

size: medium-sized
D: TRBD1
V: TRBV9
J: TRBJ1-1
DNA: TGTGCCAGCAGCGTAGGCACGACAGGGGCTGAAGCTTTCTTT
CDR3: CASSVGTTGAEAFF

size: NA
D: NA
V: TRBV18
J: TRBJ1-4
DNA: TGTGCCAGCTCACCGGGACGGGGTTGGGATGAAAAACTGTTTTTT
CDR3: CASSPGRGWDEKLFF

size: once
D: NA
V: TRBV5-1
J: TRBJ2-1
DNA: TGCGCCAGCAGCTTGGCCACAGCGCGAATGTACAATGAGCAGTTCTTC
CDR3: CASSLATARMYNEQFF

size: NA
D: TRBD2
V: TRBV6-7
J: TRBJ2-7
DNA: TGTGCCAGCAGTTCTCGACTAGCGGGGATGGCGCAGTACTTC
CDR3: CASSSRLAGMAQYF

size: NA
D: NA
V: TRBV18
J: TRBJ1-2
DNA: TGTGCCAGCTCACCACCCTCGGACACCCGCTATGGCTACACCTTC
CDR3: CASSPPSDTRYGYTF

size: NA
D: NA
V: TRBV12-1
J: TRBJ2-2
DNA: TGTGCCAGCAGCCTGGTCCCGGGACTAGCGGGAGGTGAGGACACCGGGGAGCTGTTTTTT
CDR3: CASSLVPGLAGGEDTGELFF

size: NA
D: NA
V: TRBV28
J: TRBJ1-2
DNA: TGTGCCAGCAGCCCGCAGGGAGGATATGGCTACACCTTC
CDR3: CASSPQGGYGYTF

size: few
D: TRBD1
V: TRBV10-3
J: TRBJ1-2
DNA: TGTGCCATCAGTGAGCCGGACAGGGCAGCCTATGGCTACACCTTC
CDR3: CAISEPDRAAYGYTF

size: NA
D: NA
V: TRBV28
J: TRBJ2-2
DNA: TGTGCCAGCAGTCTCCTATCCGGGGAGCTGTTTTTT
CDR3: CASSLLSGELFF

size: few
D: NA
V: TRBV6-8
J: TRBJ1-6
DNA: TGTGCCAGCAGTCTCGGTCCGGGCCCCCCCGCTAATTCACCCCTCCACTTT
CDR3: CASSLGPGPPANSPLHF

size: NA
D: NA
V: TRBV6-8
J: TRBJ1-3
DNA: TGTGCCAGCCGAAGGGGCTCTGGAAACACCATATATTTT
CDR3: CASRRGSGNTIYF

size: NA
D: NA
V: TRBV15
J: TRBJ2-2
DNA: TGTGCCACCAGCAGATCTAGGGCCCGGGGAACCGGGGAGCTGTTTTTT
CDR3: CATSRSRARGTGELFF